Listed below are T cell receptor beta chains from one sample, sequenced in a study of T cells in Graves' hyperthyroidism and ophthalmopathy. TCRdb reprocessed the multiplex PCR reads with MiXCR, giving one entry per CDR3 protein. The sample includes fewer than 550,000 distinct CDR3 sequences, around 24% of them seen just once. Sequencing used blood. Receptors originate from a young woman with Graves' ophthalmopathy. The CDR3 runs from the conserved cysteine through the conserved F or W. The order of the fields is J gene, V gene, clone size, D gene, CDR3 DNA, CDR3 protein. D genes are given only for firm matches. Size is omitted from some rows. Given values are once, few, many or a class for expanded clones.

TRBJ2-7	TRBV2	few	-	TGTGCCAGCAGTGTCTGCGACGAGCAGTACTTC	CASSVCDEQYF
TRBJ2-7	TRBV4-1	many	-	TGCGCCAGCAGCAGCAGGGATGGGGTCTACGAGCAGTACTTC	CASSSRDGVYEQYF
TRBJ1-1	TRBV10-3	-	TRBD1	TGTGCCATCAACAAACCGGGACAGGGTACGCCTGAAGCTTTCTTT	CAINKPGQGTPEAFF
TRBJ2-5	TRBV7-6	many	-	TGTGCCAGCAGCTCAAATAGAGGGGAGACCCAGTACTTC	CASSSNRGETQYF
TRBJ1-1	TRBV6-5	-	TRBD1	TGTGCCAGCAGTTACAAGGCAGGGGGTAGCACTGAAGCTTTCTTT	CASSYKAGGSTEAFF
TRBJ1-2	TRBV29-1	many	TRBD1	TGCAGCGTTGAGTTCCTGGGACAGGGGGAAAACTATGGCTACACCTTC	CSVEFLGQGENYGYTF
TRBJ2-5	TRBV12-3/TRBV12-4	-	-	TGTGCCAGCAGTTTAAGTCGGGACACAAGACTTCAAGAGACCCAGTACTTC	CASSLSRDTRLQETQYF
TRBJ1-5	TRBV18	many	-	TGTGCCAGCTCACCACAGGGGGATCAGCCCCAGCATTTT	CASSPQGDQPQHF
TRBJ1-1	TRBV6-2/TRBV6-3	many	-	TGTGCCACGGACGTCCTGATGGGCACTGAAGCTTTCTTT	CATDVLMGTEAFF
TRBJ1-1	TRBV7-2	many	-	TGTGCCAGCAGCTTAGCCACCTCACAGGGTATGAACACTGAAGCTTTCTTT	CASSLATSQGMNTEAFF
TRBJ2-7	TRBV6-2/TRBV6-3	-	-	TGTGCCAGCAGTTACTCCGGCCCCAAGGGCGAGCAGTACTTC	CASSYSGPKGEQYF
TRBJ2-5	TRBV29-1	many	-	TGCAGCGTCCGCGACCAAGAGACCCAGTACTTC	CSVRDQETQYF
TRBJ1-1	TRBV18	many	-	TGTGCCAGCTCACGGGCCAGGGAGACTGAAGCTTTCTTT	CASSRARETEAFF
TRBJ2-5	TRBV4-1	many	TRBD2	TGCGCCAGCAGCCAAGATCCGGCACTAGCGGGGGGGCAAGAGACCCAGTACTTC	CASSQDPALAGGQETQYF
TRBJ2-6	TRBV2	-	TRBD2	TGTGCCAGCAGTAGACTAGCGGGAGTGTCTGGGGCCAACGTCCTGACTTTC	CASSRLAGVSGANVLTF
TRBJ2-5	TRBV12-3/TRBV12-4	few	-	TGTGCCAGCAGCCCGGACTTTTCGGAGACCCAGTACTTC	CASSPDFSETQYF
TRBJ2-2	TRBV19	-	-	TGTGCCAGTAGTGCCAGACACGCGAACACCGGGGAGCTGTTTTTT	CASSARHANTGELFF
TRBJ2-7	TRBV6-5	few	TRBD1	TGTGCCAGCAGTTACTCTAGGGACAGGAACCACGAGCAGTACTTC	CASSYSRDRNHEQYF
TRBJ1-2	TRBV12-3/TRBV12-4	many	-	TGTGCCAGCAGTTCATCCGACAGCTATGGCTACACCTTC	CASSSSDSYGYTF
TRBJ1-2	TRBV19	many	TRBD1	TGTGCCAGTAGACGGCTAATCACAGGGGGCCTCTATGGCTACACCTTC	CASRRLITGGLYGYTF
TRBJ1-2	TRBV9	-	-	TGTGCCAGCAGCTCGGCGGGGGGGGGCAAGGGCTATGGCTACACCTTC	CASSSAGGGKGYGYTF
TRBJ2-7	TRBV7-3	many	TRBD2	TGTGCCAGCAGCCTCTCGGGAGGCGTCGGTGGGCAGTACTTC	CASSLSGGVGGQYF
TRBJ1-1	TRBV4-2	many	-	TGTGCCAGCAGCCAAGCGCCGGAGAATGAAGCTTTCTTT	CASSQAPENEAFF